The rows below give T cell receptor beta chains drawn from one sample of a study of shared clonotypes between healthy human individuals. Sequencing was performed with immunoSEQ multiplex PCR; in TCRdb, only in-frame clones are kept and a portion is missing. The sample holds around 2.1 million clones; 93% are singletons and the top ten take 1.7%. The sample comprised naive CD8+ T cells from PBMCs. The receptors stem from a man younger than 30 in good health. Some clones in this sample may be carry-over from other donors' samples. Both conserved end residues are part of each CDR3. The D gene is left open where the match is weak. Size is omitted from some rows. Given values are once, few, many or a class for expanded clones.

abundance | j_gene | d_gene | v_gene | CDR3aa | CDR3nt
- | TRBJ2-1 | - | TRBV7-9 | CASIVRGVDEQFF | TGTGCCAGCATCGTAAGGGGGGTGGATGAGCAGTTCTTC
- | TRBJ2-1 | - | TRBV6-5 | CASSQRGGYNEQFF | TGTGCCAGCAGTCAGCGTGGGGGTTACAATGAGCAGTTCTTC
- | TRBJ1-3 | TRBD1 | TRBV18 | CASSPPRDSSGNTIYF | TGTGCCAGCTCACCACCCCGGGACAGCTCTGGAAACACCATATATTTT
- | TRBJ2-2 | - | TRBV10-1 | CASSGRATGELFF | TGCGCCAGCAGTGGACGGGCTACCGGGGAGCTGTTTTTT
- | TRBJ2-7 | - | TRBV27 | CASSLSGASSYEQYF | TGTGCCAGCAGTCTATCGGGGGCTAGCTCCTACGAGCAGTACTTC
- | TRBJ2-3 | - | TRBV27 | CASSFYAGTSDTQYF | TGTGCCAGCAGTTTTTACGCGGGAACCTCGGATACGCAGTATTTT
- | TRBJ2-7 | - | TRBV15 | CATSREGSTRSEQYF | TGTGCCACCAGCAGAGAGGGTAGTACGCGGAGTGAGCAGTACTTC
- | TRBJ1-4 | - | TRBV5-4 | CASSFRTRSDEKLFF | TGTGCCAGCAGCTTCCGGACAAGGAGTGATGAAAAACTGTTTTTT
few | TRBJ2-7 | - | TRBV9 | CASSVDGSYEQYF | TGTGCCAGCAGCGTAGATGGCAGCTACGAGCAGTACTTC
- | TRBJ2-2 | TRBD1 | TRBV9 | CATTGVTGELFF | TGTGCCACCACAGGGGTCACCGGGGAGCTGTTTTTT
- | TRBJ1-1 | - | TRBV7-3 | CASSLKSGLDTEAFF | TGTGCCAGCAGCTTAAAATCGGGGCTTGACACTGAAGCTTTCTTT
- | TRBJ2-1 | TRBD2 | TRBV5-1 | CASSSTPSGMFYNEQFF | TGCGCCAGCAGCTCGACACCTAGCGGGATGTTCTACAATGAGCAGTTCTTC
- | TRBJ2-7 | - | TRBV5-6 | CASSPIPTGWRDNEQYF | TGTGCCAGCAGCCCCATCCCGACAGGTTGGCGCGATAACGAGCAGTACTTC
- | TRBJ1-5 | - | TRBV27 | CASSPRLGATNQPQHF | TGTGCCAGCAGCCCCCGCCTGGGGGCGACAAATCAGCCCCAGCATTTT
- | TRBJ2-1 | TRBD2 | TRBV7-2 | CASRPRAAAGALNEQFF | TGTGCCAGCAGACCAAGGGCCGCAGCGGGAGCCCTCAATGAGCAGTTCTTC